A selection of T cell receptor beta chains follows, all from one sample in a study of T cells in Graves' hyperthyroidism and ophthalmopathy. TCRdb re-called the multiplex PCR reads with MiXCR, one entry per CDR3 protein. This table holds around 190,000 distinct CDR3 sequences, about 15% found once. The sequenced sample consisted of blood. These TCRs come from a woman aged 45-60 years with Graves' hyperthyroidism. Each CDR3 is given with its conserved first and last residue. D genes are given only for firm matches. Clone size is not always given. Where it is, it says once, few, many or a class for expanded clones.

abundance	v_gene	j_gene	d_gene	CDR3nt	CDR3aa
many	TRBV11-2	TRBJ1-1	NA	TGTGCCAGCAGCCCTAAAGGTACTGAAGCTTTCTTT	CASSPKGTEAFF
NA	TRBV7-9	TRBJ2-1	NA	TGTGCCAGCAGCTCGGATGGAATTGCGTACAATGAGCAGTTCTTC	CASSSDGIAYNEQFF
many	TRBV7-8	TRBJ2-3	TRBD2	TGTGCCAGCAGCTTAGCGGCTAGCGGGAAGTTCACAGATACGCAGTATTTT	CASSLAASGKFTDTQYF
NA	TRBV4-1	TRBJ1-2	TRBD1	TGCGCCAGCAGCCACCTGACAGGGGACGAAATTGAACGGCGCTATGGCTACACCTTC	CASSHLTGDEIERRYGYTF
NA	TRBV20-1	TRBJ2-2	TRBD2	TGCAGTGCTAGAGCGGCGGGGGTGTGGACCGGGGAGCTGTTTTTT	CSARAAGVWTGELFF
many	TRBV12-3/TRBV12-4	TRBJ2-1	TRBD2	TGTGCCTCACTAAAGGGGCCTAGCGGGAGGGCCAATGAGCAGTTCTTC	CASLKGPSGRANEQFF
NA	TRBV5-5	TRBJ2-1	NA	TGTGCCAGCAGCTTGAATCCGAACAATGAGCAGTTCTTC	CASSLNPNNEQFF
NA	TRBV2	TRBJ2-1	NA	TGTGCCAGCAGTGTGGAACAGGGTATGAATGAGCAGTTCTTC	CASSVEQGMNEQFF
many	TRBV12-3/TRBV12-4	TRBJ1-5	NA	TGTGCCAGCAGTGTCGGGGGCCGCCTACATCAGCCCCAGCATTTT	CASSVGGRLHQPQHF
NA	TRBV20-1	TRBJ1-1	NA	TGCAGTGTTCCAGGAGGCAGGAACACTGAAGCTTTCTTT	CSVPGGRNTEAFF
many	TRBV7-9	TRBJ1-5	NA	TGTGCCAGCAGCTTCTCCCCCGCGAGCAATCAGCCCCAGCATTTT	CASSFSPASNQPQHF